This TCR beta chain stems from a study of identical twins. V lost 1 base to trimming and J lost 5 bases, with 14 bases between them. The germline CDR1 and CDR2 sequences are LGHDT and YNNKEL (reference sequence). The CDR3 is 15 residues long. This clonotype was recorded a few times. What it recognizes is unknown. Via MiXCR, TCRdb re-called the 5' RACE reads, giving one row per CDR3 protein. Of 510,000 or so distinct CDR3 sequences in the sample, about 15% were seen once. Whole-study findings and limits: Out-of-frame sharing of TCR alpha in monozygotic twins was underestimated by models. Its conclusions, products of cross-sectional statistical analysis, did not come from following the same donors. Weaker excess sharing between twins was seen in beta out-of-frame sequences.

The data were also submitted as part of a second study, on yellow fever vaccine responses in identical twins.

The J gene is TRBJ2-5, the V gene TRBV3-1, with D maybe TRBD2 (5 bases). Sample: CD4+ T cells sorted from blood. The TCR was taken from a woman aged 18-35 years in good health. The CDR3 spells CASSQAGFRRETQYF. The CDR3 DNA is TGTGCCAGCAGCCAAGCGGGATTCCGGAGGGAGACCCAGTACTTC.